Sequencing of this T cell receptor beta chain was carried out in a study of cytomegalovirus exposure and HLA in healthy donors. Study-level information: The study's early data release held about 85 million unique TCRs from HLA-typed donors. Overall study findings and caveats: A later analysis showed HLA-associated TCR beta chains outstripping equally common others in clonal expansion.

It was with 60 Vbeta and 13 Jbeta primers that the PCR ran. Generated by immunoSEQ multiplex PCR, the TCRdb table keeps only in-frame clones and is missing some. The table includes 90,000 to 100,000 clones, approximately 74% detected once. Losses at the gene ends were 4 bases for V and 6 bases for J; bases not matched to a gene: 7. This CDR3 spans 15 amino acids. Germline CDR1 and CDR2: SNHLY and FYNNEI. Concerning this clone itself: Its antigen is currently unknown.

The TCR comes from a male donor in good health and CMV-seronegative. The chain links TRBV2 to TRBJ2-1; 9 bases agree with TRBD2. Sample: PBMCs. CDR3: CASSAWGLASNEQFF. The CDR3 DNA reads as TGTGCCAGCAGTGCCTGGGGACTAGCTTCCAATGAGCAGTTCTTC.